Listed below are T cell receptor beta chains from one sample, sequenced in a study of control samples from healthy donors and cancer patients. TCRdb keeps only in-frame clones here, not all; method: immunoSEQ multiplex PCR. The repertoire consists of approximately 90,000 clones, with about 87% occurring once and the leading ten covering 14%. Material: blood. The receptors were sampled from a woman in her seventies in good health. Both conserved end residues are part of each CDR3. Fields, in order: CDR3 length, J gene, V gene, clone size, D gene, CDR3 DNA, CDR3 protein. A D gene is named only where the DNA matches it firmly. Expanded clones get a size class; other rows say once, few or many, or leave the size out.

length: 12
J: TRBJ2-1
V: TRBV14
size: once
D: TRBD2
DNA: TGTGCCAGCAGCCAACTAGCGGGGCAGCAGTTCTTC
CDR3: CASSQLAGQQFF

length: 15
J: TRBJ1-1
V: TRBV18
size: -
D: -
DNA: TGTGCCAGCTCACCATCCAGGGGTCTGAACACTGAAGCTTTCTTT
CDR3: CASSPSRGLNTEAFF

length: 13
J: TRBJ1-2
V: TRBV10-3
size: -
D: TRBD1
DNA: TGTGCCATCAGTGAATCAGGGGGTTCTGGCTACACCTTC
CDR3: CAISESGGSGYTF

length: 15
J: TRBJ1-6
V: TRBV6-1
size: -
D: -
DNA: TGTGCCAGCAGTGAACGCCAGGGTAGCAATTCACCCCTCCACTTT
CDR3: CASSERQGSNSPLHF

length: 16
J: TRBJ1-2
V: TRBV4-1
size: -
D: TRBD1
DNA: TGCGCCAGCAGCCACGGATTAGAGGACAGGATCTATGGCTACACCTTC
CDR3: CASSHGLEDRIYGYTF

length: 12
J: TRBJ2-7
V: TRBV3-1/TRBV3-2
size: -
D: -
DNA: TGTGCCAGCAGCCAAGGGCAGGGCCGGCAGTACTTC
CDR3: CASSQGQGRQYF

length: 17
J: TRBJ1-6
V: TRBV5-1
size: once
D: -
DNA: TGCGCCAGCAGCCCAATACCACGGTCCAGGGGAGGGTCACCCCTCCACTTT
CDR3: CASSPIPRSRGGSPLHF

length: 14
J: TRBJ1-2
V: TRBV5-4
size: -
D: -
DNA: TGTGCCAGCAGCTTGGTAGGGGAAAGGAGACGCTACACCTTC
CDR3: CASSLVGERRRYTF

length: 15
J: TRBJ2-4
V: TRBV7-3
size: -
D: TRBD2
DNA: TGTGCCAGCAGCTTGGGGACTAGCGGGGCTAACATTCAGTACTTC
CDR3: CASSLGTSGANIQYF

length: 11
J: TRBJ2-5
V: TRBV5-1
size: -
D: TRBD1
DNA: TGCGCCAGCTGGACAGGGGAGACCCAGTACTTC
CDR3: CASWTGETQYF

length: 13
J: TRBJ2-2
V: TRBV19
size: once
D: -
DNA: TGTGCCAGTAGTCACCCTGGGGCCGGGGAGCTGTTTTTT
CDR3: CASSHPGAGELFF

length: 13
J: TRBJ2-1
V: TRBV19
size: -
D: TRBD1
DNA: TGTGCCAGTAGTAAAGGACAGGGAGGTGAGCAGTTCTTC
CDR3: CASSKGQGGEQFF

length: 15
J: TRBJ1-3
V: TRBV7-9
size: -
D: TRBD1
DNA: TGTGCCAGCAGCTCAGGGGGCCTCTCTGGAAACACCATATATTTT
CDR3: CASSSGGLSGNTIYF

length: 14
J: TRBJ2-5
V: TRBV2
size: few
D: TRBD1
DNA: TGTGCCAGCAGTCAACCGGGACAGGGAGGGACCCAGTACTTC
CDR3: CASSQPGQGGTQYF

length: 17
J: TRBJ1-3
V: TRBV2
size: -
D: TRBD1
DNA: TGTGCCAGCAGTGAACTGGGGACAGTAGGGAGAGGAAACACCATATATTTT
CDR3: CASSELGTVGRGNTIYF

length: 14
J: TRBJ1-2
V: TRBV12-5
size: -
D: TRBD1
DNA: TGTGCTAGTGGCCAGACAGGGGGGAACTATGGCTACACCTTC
CDR3: CASGQTGGNYGYTF

length: 17
J: TRBJ1-1
V: TRBV7-2
size: few
D: -
DNA: TGTGCCAGCAGCGCGGGACGGCCCGATGTGATGAACACTGAAGCTTTCTTT
CDR3: CASSAGRPDVMNTEAFF

length: 13
J: TRBJ1-5
V: TRBV5-6
size: -
D: -
DNA: TGTGCCAGCAGCTTGGTTGGGAATCAGCCCCAGCATTTT
CDR3: CASSLVGNQPQHF

length: 13
J: TRBJ2-2
V: TRBV10-2
size: -
D: -
DNA: TGCGCCAGCAGGGACACTAACACCGGGGAGCTGTTTTTT
CDR3: CASRDTNTGELFF

length: 15
J: TRBJ2-3
V: TRBV11-2
size: -
D: -
DNA: TGTGCCAGCAGGGGGATCAGGGGACTCACAGATACGCAGTATTTT
CDR3: CASRGIRGLTDTQYF

length: 14
J: TRBJ1-1
V: TRBV11-1
size: few
D: -
DNA: TGTGCCAGCAGTGTAAGGCGGTTGGACACTGAAGCTTTCTTT
CDR3: CASSVRRLDTEAFF

length: 13
J: TRBJ1-4
V: TRBV18
size: many
D: -
DNA: TGTGCCAGCTCACCACGTGAAAATGAAAAACTGTTTTTT
CDR3: CASSPRENEKLFF

length: 13
J: TRBJ2-5
V: TRBV14
size: once
D: TRBD2
DNA: TGTGCCAGCGCGTCGACTAGCCGCGAGGCCCAGTACTTC
CDR3: CASASTSREAQYF

length: 14
J: TRBJ1-1
V: TRBV29-1
size: -
D: -
DNA: TGCAGCGCCGGTCAAGGGGGACAGAACACTGAAGCTTTCTTT
CDR3: CSAGQGGQNTEAFF

length: 17
J: TRBJ1-4
V: TRBV5-1
size: -
D: TRBD1
DNA: TGCGCCAGCAGCTTGTTCGGGACAGGGGGAATTCATGAAAAACTGTTTTTT
CDR3: CASSLFGTGGIHEKLFF

length: 15
J: TRBJ2-1
V: TRBV6-5
size: -
D: -
DNA: TGTGCCAGCAGCTACCCCCCGAGCTCCTACAATGAGCAGTTCTTC
CDR3: CASSYPPSSYNEQFF